The subject of this entry is one T cell receptor (beta chain). Its matching antigen is unknown. The sample comes from a study of identical twins. Study-level points and caveats: Abundant cord blood beta clonotypes carried fewer insertions; memory repertoires showed none. Modeled out-of-frame TCR alpha sharing in monozygotic twins fell below observed levels. There is a chance that invariant MAIT and iNKT cells partially muddied zero-insertion analyses.

TCRdb analysed the 5' RACE reads with MiXCR anew, one entry per CDR3 protein. The repertoire holds around 340,000 distinct CDR3 sequences, with 9% to 15% as singletons. V was pared by 1 base and J by 6 bases, with 9 bases between. This CDR3 has 13 residues. CDR1 DFQATT and CDR2 SNEGSKA come from the germline V gene (reference sequence). Separately, the same data were catalogued under a study of yellow fever vaccine responses in identical twins.

The TCR sequence derives from a woman between 18 and 29 years old in good health. Sequenced sample: CD8+ T cells sorted from blood. V usage is TRBV20-1 and J usage is TRBJ2-2; D remains unclear. CDR3 bases: TGCAGTGCTAGAGGGAAAGATTCCGGGGAGCTGTTTTTT. This gives the protein CSARGKDSGELFF.